The entry below describes one TCR beta chain. Its target is unknown. The data are from a study of shared clonotypes between healthy human individuals. Study-wide points: Large sequencing depth failed to make sorted-subset sequencing complete, rarefaction showed.

Genomic DNA of every subset was divided equally among multiple immunoSEQ plates. The protocol was immunoSEQ multiplex PCR, while the TCRdb copy is restricted to in-frame clones and leaves out a portion. Among roughly 660,000 clones listed, less than 95% were seen once. Germline V gives CDR1 MNHEY, CDR2 SMNVEV (reference sequence). The V gene end was trimmed by 5 bases and the J gene end by 5 bases; junction bases not matched to a gene: 6. The CDR3 has 15 residues. This chain joins TRBV27 and TRBJ2-1; 10 bases are shared with TRBD2. This TCR derives from a man aged 18 to 29 in good health. Some clones in this sample may be carry-over from other donors' samples. The sample was memory CD8+ T cells from PBMCs. Subset of the sample: CD45RO+ cells pooled with CCR7-negative TemRA cells. In DNA form, the CDR3 reads TGTGCCAGCAGTAAAACTAGCGGGGCACACAATGAGCAGTTCTTC. This translates into CASSKTSGAHNEQFF.